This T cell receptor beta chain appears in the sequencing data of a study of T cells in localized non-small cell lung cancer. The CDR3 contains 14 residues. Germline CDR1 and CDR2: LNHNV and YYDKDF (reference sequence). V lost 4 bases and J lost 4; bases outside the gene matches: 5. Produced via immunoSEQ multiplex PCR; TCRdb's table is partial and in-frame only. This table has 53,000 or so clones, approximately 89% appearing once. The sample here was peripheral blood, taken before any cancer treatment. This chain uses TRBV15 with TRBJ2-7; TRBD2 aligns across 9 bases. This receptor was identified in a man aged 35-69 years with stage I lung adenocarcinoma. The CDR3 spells CATSTGSGSYEQYF. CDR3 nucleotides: TGTGCCACCAGCACAGGTAGCGGGAGTTACGAGCAGTACTTC. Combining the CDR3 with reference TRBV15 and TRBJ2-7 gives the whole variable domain DAMVIQNPRYQVTQFGKPVTLSCSQTLNHNVMYWYQQKSSQAPKLLFHYYDKDFNNEADTPDNFQSRRPNTSFCFLDIRSPGLGDTAMYLCATSTGSGSYEQYFGPGTRLTVT.